This T cell receptor beta chain was found in a study of response to subunit inactivated influenza vaccine (dated by TCRdb to between 2017 and 2018). Regarding the complete study: To follow how T cells responded to a trivalent subunit inactivated influenza vaccine, the researchers relied on deep quantitative profiling of the T cell receptor repertoire. The paper as a whole reports these results and caveats: The authors suggested that each seasonal influenza vaccination may recruit only a limited number of new T cells.

In the case of this clonotype: The target of this receptor is not known. Base-call qualities are not available, and no considerably larger clone is one nucleotide away.

Library preparation employed RT-PCR. Reads for this sample came from an Illumina HiSeq 2500. TCRdb cleaned the public reads at Q25 with fastp, built clones with MiXCR and kept in-frame beta chains. Each entry merges the rows of one CDR3 protein and shows their most common DNA and genes. The sample includes hundreds of thousands of distinct CDR3 sequences, with about 18% observed a single time. Of the sample, roughly a tenth is held by the ten largest clones. V loses 1 base, J loses 5 bases, and the germline ends lie 13 bases apart. Per the germline V gene (reference sequence), LGHDT is the CDR1 and YNNKEL is the CDR2. From its cysteine to its phenylalanine, the CDR3 spans 15 amino acids. The kept DNA is CDR3 alone, 45 bases in frame from the first base.

This sequence originates from a man aged 50 or older who received an inactivated influenza vaccine. Donor details come from another sample of the same person, matched by shared clones. Recombination connected TRBV3-1 to TRBJ2-3, with the D gene too uncertain to name. Sequenced here: PBMCs from blood, sampled more than 4 days after vaccination. The CDR3 region: CASSQVGGIGDTQYF. DNA sequence: TGTGCCAGCAGCCAAGTAGGCGGAATTGGAGATACGCAGTATTTT.